A selection of T cell receptor beta chains follows, all from one sample in a study of blood T cells in healthy people across ages. TCRdb fed the 5' RACE reads into MiXCR, producing one record per CDR3 protein. The sample contains 1.5 million to 2 million distinct CDR3 sequences, 28% of which appear only once. The sequencing input was blood. All receptors derive from a young woman in good health. Each CDR3 is given with its conserved first and last residue. A D gene is named only where the DNA matches it firmly. Clone size, where shown, is once, few, many, or a class for clones that have expanded.

D gene	clone size	V gene	J gene	CDR3 protein	CDR3 DNA
TRBD2	.	TRBV7-9	TRBJ2-2	CASSSSGSHTGELFF	TGTGCCAGCAGCTCTAGCGGGAGTCACACCGGGGAGCTGTTTTTT
.	.	TRBV2	TRBJ1-4	CASSEGPSGKLFF	TGTGCCAGCAGTGAGGGGCCTTCTGGAAAACTGTTTTTT
.	few	TRBV7-6	TRBJ2-7	CASSLERGAGEQYF	TGTGCCAGCAGTTTAGAACGAGGGGCCGGGGAGCAGTACTTC
TRBD2	.	TRBV20-1	TRBJ2-1	CSARYPGLRQFF	TGCAGTGCTAGATATCCGGGACTAAGGCAGTTCTTC
TRBD1	.	TRBV15	TRBJ1-1	CATSIWTGRTEAFF	TGTGCCACCAGCATCTGGACAGGGCGCACTGAAGCTTTCTTT
TRBD1	many	TRBV7-2	TRBJ1-2	CASSLDFARGDYGYTF	TGTGCCAGCAGCTTAGACTTCGCCAGGGGGGACTATGGCTACACCTTC
.	.	TRBV7-9	TRBJ1-2	CASSALRTRGGYGYTF	TGTGCCAGCAGCGCATTACGGACCAGGGGCGGCTATGGCTACACCTTC
.	.	TRBV20-1	TRBJ1-2	CSARTQSYGYTF	TGCAGCGCTAGAACTCAGTCCTATGGCTACACCTTC
.	.	TRBV7-8	TRBJ1-4	CASSLSRSTNEKLFF	TGTGCCAGCAGCTTATCGCGATCCACTAATGAAAAACTGTTTTTT
.	.	TRBV3-1	TRBJ1-1	CASSQDPWTDIRNTEAFF	TGTGCCAGCAGCCAAGATCCTTGGACAGATATCAGGAACACTGAAGCTTTCTTT
.	.	TRBV19	TRBJ1-2	CTSSFRMQAVTF	TGTACCAGTAGTTTCCGGATGCAGGCCGTCACCTTC
.	few	TRBV18	TRBJ2-7	CASSMDYREQYF	TGTGCCAGCTCTATGGACTATCGCGAGCAGTACTTC
.	many	TRBV4-1	TRBJ1-2	CASSQDRARHQKANYGYTF	TGCGCCAGCAGCCAAGATCGGGCGAGACACCAAAAGGCTAACTATGGCTACACCTTC
TRBD2	.	TRBV3-1	TRBJ2-1	CASSPGTRENNEQFF	TGTGCCAGCAGCCCAGGGACTAGAGAGAACAATGAGCAGTTCTTC
TRBD1	.	TRBV20-1	TRBJ1-5	CSARDTGEGNQPQHF	TGCAGTGCTAGAGATACAGGGGAGGGCAATCAGCCCCAGCATTTT
.	few	TRBV5-5	TRBJ2-7	CASTPWGLSYEQYF	TGTGCCAGCACCCCTTGGGGCCTCTCCTACGAGCAGTACTTC
TRBD1	few	TRBV11-2	TRBJ1-5	CASSSGQGSTQHF	TGTGCCAGCAGCTCCGGACAGGGTTCAACCCAGCATTTT
.	few	TRBV6-6	TRBJ2-6	CASSKGDSGANVLTF	TGTGCCAGCAGTAAGGGGGACTCTGGGGCCAACGTCCTGACTTTC
.	many	TRBV7-2	TRBJ2-1	CASSTLGASYNEQFF	TGTGCCAGCAGCACCCTAGGGGCGTCCTACAATGAGCAGTTCTTC
TRBD1	many	TRBV20-1	TRBJ2-7	CSARQGASYEQYF	TGCAGCGCTCGACAGGGGGCAAGCTACGAGCAGTACTTC
.	few	TRBV20-1	TRBJ2-1	CSARSRGTYNEQFF	TGCAGTGCTAGATCTAGAGGGACCTACAATGAGCAGTTCTTC
.	few	TRBV7-9	TRBJ2-3	CASSLGGRRDTSTDTQYF	TGTGCCAGCAGCTTGGGGGGACGGCGCGACACTAGCACAGATACGCAGTATTTT
TRBD1	few	TRBV28	TRBJ1-5	CASSMGQGKQPQHF	TGTGCCAGCAGCATGGGACAGGGGAAACAGCCCCAGCATTTT
.	.	TRBV28	TRBJ2-3	CASSSPRGGPTDTQYF	TGTGCCAGCAGTTCCCCCAGGGGTGGTCCCACAGATACGCAGTATTTT
TRBD2	many	TRBV2	TRBJ2-7	CASGTRYDEQYF	TGTGCCAGTGGGACTAGGTATGACGAGCAGTACTTC
.	few	TRBV29-1	TRBJ1-2	CSVPAGDGYGCTF	.